This T cell receptor (beta chain) was retrieved from a study of technical replicates of blood from several donors. Sequencing was performed with immunoSEQ multiplex PCR; in TCRdb, only in-frame clones are kept and a portion is missing. The sample holds approximately 50,000 clones, 95% to 97% seen once. CDR1 is SQVTM, CDR2 ANQGSEA, per germline. The CDR3 is 13 residues long. V dropped 0 bases and J dropped 8; count of bases not matched to a gene: 3. The source of this sequence is a human donor in good health. Sequencing was performed on T cells isolated from PBMCs. The V gene is TRBV29-1, the J gene TRBJ2-1; TRBD2 matches 8 bases. The CDR3 coding sequence is TGCAGCGTTGAAGATCGGGAGGGCCATGAGCAGTTCTTC. This codes for CSVEDREGHEQFF.